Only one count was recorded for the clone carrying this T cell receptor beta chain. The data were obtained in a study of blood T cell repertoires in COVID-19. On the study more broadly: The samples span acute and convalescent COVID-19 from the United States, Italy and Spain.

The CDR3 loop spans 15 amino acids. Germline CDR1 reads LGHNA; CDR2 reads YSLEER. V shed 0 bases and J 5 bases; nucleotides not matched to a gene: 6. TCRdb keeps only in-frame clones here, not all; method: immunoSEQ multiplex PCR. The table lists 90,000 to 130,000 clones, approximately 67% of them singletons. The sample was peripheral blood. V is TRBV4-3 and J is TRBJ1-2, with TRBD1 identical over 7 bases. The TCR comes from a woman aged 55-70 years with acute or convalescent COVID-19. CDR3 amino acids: CASSQEQGQRYGYTF. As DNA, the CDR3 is TGCGCCAGCAGCCAAGAGCAGGGACAGCGGTATGGCTACACCTTC.